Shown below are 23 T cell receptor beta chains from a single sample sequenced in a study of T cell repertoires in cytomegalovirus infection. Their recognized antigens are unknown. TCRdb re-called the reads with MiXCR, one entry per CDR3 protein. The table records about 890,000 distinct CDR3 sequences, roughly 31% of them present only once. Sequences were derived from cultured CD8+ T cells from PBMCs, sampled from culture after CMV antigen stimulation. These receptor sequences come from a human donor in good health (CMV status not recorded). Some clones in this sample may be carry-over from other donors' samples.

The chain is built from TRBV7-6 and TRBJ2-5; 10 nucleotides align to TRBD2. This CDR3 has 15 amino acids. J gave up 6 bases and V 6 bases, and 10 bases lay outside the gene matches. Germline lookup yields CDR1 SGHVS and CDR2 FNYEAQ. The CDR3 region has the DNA TGTGCCAGCAGTCCGCTAGCGGGGGCTTCTAAGACCCAGTACTTC. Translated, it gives CASSPLAGASKTQYF.

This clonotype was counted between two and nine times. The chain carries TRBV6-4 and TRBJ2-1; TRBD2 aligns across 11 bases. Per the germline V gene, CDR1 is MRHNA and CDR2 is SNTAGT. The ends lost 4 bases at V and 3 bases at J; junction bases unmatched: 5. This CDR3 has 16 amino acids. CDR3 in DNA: TGTGCCAGCAGTGTGCTAGCGGGGGGTAACTACAATGAGCAGTTCTTC. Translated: CASSVLAGGNYNEQFF.

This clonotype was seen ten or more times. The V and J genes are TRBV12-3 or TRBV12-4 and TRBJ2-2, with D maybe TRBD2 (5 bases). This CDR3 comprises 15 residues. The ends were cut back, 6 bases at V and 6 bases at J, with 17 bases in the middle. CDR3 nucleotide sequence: TGTGCCAGCAGACCCCGGCTAGCCCCCCCCGGGGAGCTGTTTTTT. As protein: CASRPRLAPPGELFF.

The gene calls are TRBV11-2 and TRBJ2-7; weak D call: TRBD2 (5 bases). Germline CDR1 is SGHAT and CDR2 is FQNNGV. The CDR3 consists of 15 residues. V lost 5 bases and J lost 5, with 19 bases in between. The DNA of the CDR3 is TGTGCCAGCAGCCTAAGATCCGGAGCCGGGAACGAGCAGTACGTC. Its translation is CASSLRSGAGNEQYV.

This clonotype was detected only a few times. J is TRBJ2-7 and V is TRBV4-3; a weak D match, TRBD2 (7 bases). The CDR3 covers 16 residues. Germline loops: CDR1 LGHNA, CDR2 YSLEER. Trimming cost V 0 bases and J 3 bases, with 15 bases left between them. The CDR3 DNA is TGCGCCAGCAGCCAAGAGGCGGGGGCGGGTTACTACGAGCAGTACTTC. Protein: CASSQEAGAGYYEQYF.

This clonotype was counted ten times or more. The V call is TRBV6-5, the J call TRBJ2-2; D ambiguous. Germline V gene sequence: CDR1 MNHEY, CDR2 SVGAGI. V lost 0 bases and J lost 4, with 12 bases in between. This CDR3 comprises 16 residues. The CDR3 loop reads CASSYSGSRGTGELFF. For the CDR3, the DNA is TGTGCCAGCAGTTACTCAGGGTCTAGAGGCACCGGGGAGCTGTTTTTT.

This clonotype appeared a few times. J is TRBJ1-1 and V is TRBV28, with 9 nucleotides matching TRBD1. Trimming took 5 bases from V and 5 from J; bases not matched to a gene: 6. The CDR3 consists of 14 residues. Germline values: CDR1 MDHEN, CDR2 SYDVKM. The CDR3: CASSPRDRETEAFF. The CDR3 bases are TGTGCCAGCAGTCCACGGGACAGGGAGACTGAAGCTTTCTTT.

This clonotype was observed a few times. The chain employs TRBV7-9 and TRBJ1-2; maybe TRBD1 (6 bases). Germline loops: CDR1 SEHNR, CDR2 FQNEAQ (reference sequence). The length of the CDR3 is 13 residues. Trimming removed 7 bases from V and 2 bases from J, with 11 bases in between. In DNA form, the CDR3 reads TGTGCCAGCACCGGGACACCAAACTATGGCTACACCTTC. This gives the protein CASTGTPNYGYTF.

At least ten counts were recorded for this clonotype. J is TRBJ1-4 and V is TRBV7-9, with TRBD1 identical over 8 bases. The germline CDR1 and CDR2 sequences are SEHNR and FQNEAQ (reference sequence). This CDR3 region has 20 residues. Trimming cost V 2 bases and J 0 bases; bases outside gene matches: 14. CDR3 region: CASSLPSTGVLQATNEKLFF. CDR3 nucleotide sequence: TGTGCCAGCAGCTTACCCTCGACAGGGGTCTTACAAGCAACTAATGAAAAACTGTTTTTT.

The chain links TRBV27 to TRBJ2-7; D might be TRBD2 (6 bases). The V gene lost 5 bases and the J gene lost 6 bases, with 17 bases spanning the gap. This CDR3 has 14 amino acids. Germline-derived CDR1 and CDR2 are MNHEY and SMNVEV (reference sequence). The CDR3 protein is CASSPIGGPSEQYF. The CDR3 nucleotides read TGTGCCAGCAGTCCCATCGGGGGTCCTTCCGAGCAGTACTTC.

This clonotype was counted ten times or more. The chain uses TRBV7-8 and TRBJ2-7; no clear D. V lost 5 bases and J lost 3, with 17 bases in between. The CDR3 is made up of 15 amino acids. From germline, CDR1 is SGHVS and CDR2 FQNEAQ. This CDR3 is CASSPADSPFYEQYF. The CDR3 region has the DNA TGTGCCAGCAGCCCGGCAGACTCACCTTTCTACGAGCAGTACTTC.

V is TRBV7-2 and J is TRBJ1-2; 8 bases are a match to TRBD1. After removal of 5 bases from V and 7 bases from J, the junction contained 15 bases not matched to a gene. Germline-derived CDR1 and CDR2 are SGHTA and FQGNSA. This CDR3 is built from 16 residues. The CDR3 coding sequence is TGTGCCAGCAGCGCCTCCCGGACAGGGACTACTACTGGCTACACCTTC. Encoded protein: CASSASRTGTTTGYTF. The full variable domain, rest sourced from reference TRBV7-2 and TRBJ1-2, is GAGVSQSPSNKVTEKGKDVELRCDPISGHTALYWYRQSLGQGLEFLIYFQGNSAPDKSGLPSDRFSAERTGGSVSTLTIQRTQQEDSAVYLCASSASRTGTTTGYTFGSGTRLTVV.

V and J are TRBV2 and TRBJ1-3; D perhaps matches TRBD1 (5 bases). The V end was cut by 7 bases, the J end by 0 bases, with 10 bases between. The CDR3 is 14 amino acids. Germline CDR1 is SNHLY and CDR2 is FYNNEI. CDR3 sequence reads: CASIREDSGNTIYF. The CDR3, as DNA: TGTGCCAGCATCAGGGAGGACTCTGGAAACACCATATATTTT.

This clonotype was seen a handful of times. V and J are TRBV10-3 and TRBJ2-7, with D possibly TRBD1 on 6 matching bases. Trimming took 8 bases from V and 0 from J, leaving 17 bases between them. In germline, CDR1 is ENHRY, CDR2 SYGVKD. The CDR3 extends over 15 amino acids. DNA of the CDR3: TGTGCCATCGGGGGACCGACAGGACGCTCCTACGAGCAGTACTTC. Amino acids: CAIGGPTGRSYEQYF.

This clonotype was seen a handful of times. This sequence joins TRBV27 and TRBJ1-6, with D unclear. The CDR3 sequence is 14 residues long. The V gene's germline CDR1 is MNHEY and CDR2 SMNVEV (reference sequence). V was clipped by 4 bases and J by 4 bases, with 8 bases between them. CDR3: CASSSAAYNSPLHF. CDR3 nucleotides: TGTGCCAGCAGTTCGGCAGCTTATAATTCACCCCTCCACTTT.

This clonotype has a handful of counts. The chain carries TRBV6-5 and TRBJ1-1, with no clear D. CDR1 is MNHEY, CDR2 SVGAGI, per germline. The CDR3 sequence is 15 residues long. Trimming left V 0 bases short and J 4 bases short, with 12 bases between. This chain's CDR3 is CASSYSRAAITEAFF. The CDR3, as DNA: TGTGCCAGCAGTTACTCGAGGGCAGCGATCACTGAAGCTTTCTTT.

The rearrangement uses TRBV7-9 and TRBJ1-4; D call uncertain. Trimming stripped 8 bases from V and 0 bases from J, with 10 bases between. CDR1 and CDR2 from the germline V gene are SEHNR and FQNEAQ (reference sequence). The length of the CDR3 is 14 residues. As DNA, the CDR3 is TGTGCCAGCGAAACCACTGCAACTAATGAAAAACTGTTTTTT. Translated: CASETTATNEKLFF.

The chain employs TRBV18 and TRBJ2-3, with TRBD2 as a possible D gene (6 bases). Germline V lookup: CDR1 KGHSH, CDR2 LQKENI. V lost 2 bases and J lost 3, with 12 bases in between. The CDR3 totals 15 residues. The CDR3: CASSPLLAPTDTQYF. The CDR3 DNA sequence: TGTGCCAGCTCACCATTACTAGCCCCAACAGATACGCAGTATTTT.

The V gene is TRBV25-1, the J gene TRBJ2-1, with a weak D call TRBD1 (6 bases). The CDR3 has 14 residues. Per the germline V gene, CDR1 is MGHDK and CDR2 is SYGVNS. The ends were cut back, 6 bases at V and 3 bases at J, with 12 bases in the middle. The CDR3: CASRDRENYNEQFF. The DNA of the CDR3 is TGTGCCAGCAGGGACAGAGAAAACTACAATGAGCAGTTCTTC.

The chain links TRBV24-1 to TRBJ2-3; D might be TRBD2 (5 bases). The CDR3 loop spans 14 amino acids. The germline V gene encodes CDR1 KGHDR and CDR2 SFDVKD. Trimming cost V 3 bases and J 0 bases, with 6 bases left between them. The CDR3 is CATSDAGSTDTQYF. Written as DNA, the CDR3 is TGTGCCACCAGTGATGCGGGTAGCACAGATACGCAGTATTTT.

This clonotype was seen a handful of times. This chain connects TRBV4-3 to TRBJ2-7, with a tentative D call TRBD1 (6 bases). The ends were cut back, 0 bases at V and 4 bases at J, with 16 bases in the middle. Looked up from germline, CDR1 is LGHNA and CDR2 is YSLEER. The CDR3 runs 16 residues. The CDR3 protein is CASSQDIGTYRYEQYV. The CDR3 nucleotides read TGCGCCAGCAGCCAAGATATAGGGACATATAGATACGAGCAGTACGTC.

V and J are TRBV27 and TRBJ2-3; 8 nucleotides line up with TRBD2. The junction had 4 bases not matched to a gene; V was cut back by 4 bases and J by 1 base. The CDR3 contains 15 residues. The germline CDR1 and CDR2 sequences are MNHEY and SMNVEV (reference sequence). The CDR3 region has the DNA TGTGCCAGCAGTTCCGCAGCGGGGGGCACAGATACGCAGTATTTT. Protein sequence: CASSSAAGGTDTQYF.

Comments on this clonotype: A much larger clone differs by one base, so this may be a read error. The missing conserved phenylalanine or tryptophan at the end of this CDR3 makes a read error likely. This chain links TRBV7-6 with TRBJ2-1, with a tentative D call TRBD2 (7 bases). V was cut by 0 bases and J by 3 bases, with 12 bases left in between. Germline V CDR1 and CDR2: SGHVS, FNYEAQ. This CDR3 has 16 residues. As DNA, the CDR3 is TGTGCCAGCAGCTTAGCTTGGCGGGGGCACTACAATGAGCAGTTCTCC. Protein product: CASSLAWRGHYNEQFS.